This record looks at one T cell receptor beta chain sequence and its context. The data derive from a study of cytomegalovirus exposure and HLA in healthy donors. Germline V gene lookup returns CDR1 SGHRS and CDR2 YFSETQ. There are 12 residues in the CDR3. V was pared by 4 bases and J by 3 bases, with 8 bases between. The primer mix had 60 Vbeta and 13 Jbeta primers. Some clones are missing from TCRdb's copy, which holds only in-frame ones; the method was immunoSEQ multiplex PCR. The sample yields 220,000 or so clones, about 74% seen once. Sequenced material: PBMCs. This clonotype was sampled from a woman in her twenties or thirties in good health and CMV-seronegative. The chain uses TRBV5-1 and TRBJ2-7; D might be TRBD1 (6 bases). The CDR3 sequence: CASSTQGYEQYF. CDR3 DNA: TGCGCCAGCAGCACACAGGGCTACGAGCAGTACTTC.